This TCR beta chain was sequenced for a study of CD8 T cells in ankylosing spondylitis. General observations from the study: Seemingly distinctive of ankylosing spondylitis blood was a TCR beta motif formed by eight highly homologous variants.

This CDR3 is built from 14 residues. V lost 2 bases and J lost 6, with 13 bases in between. Notes on this clonotype: Its cognate antigen is unknown.

5'-RACE, quantitative and with molecular barcodes, yielded the TCR beta libraries. MiXCR was run by TCRdb on the 5' RACE reads, yielding one entry per CDR3 protein. This sample yields 350,000 to 450,000 distinct CDR3 sequences, of which roughly a quarter are seen a single time; approximately 1% belongs to the top ten. This chain connects TRBV12-3 or TRBV12-4 to TRBJ2-5; tentatively, D is TRBD1 (5 bases). The sequenced material came from blood, either unsorted or a sorted T cell fraction (not recorded which). The sequence was obtained from a male donor with ankylosing spondylitis. The CDR3: CASSLIPGRQTQYF. CDR3 coding DNA: TGTGCCAGCAGTTTAATACCAGGGCGGCAGACCCAGTACTTC.